What follows are 10 T cell receptor beta chains derived from one specimen sequenced in a study of regulatory T cells in long-lasting Graves disease. Researchers made TCR beta libraries by using iRepertoire HTBI primers and running Arm-PCR on CDR3 regions. TCRdb recomputed calls from the multiplex PCR reads with MiXCR, one row per CDR3 protein. The sample comprises 580,000 or so distinct CDR3 sequences, roughly 15% of which are singletons, and approximately 12% rests with the top ten. Time point given: newly diagnosed GD, antithyroid drugs for less than 3 months. TCR sequences were obtained from RNA taken from PBMCs. The sample was also reused in another study, on T cells in Graves' hyperthyroidism and ophthalmopathy.

The sample here was peripheral blood mononuclear cells (PBMCs), taken at new diagnosis, from a patient treated with antithyroid drugs. The receptors originated from a man aged 18 to 30 with Graves disease.

V and J are TRBV14 and TRBJ2-4, with D perhaps TRBD1 or TRBD2 (6 bases each). Germline values: CDR1 SGHDN, CDR2 FVKESK. This CDR3 has 17 amino acids. Trimming shortened V by 4 bases and J by 1 base, and 17 bases separated the two germline ends. Here the CDR3 DNA reads TGTGCCAGCAGCCCCTCCACGGGGGCTACGGCCAAAAACATTCAGTACTTC. Translation: CASSPSTGATAKNIQYF.

The rearrangement joins TRBV6-2 or TRBV6-3 to TRBJ1-2; D is undetermined. Per the germline V gene, CDR1 is MNHEY and CDR2 is SVGEGT. The CDR3 sequence is 17 residues long. The V gene lost 2 bases and the J gene lost 7 bases, with 23 bases spanning the gap. CDR3 protein: CASSYGLTEEAMGGYTF. In DNA form, the CDR3 reads TGTGCCAGCAGTTACGGGTTGACGGAGGAGGCAATGGGTGGCTACACCTTC.

This clonotype occurred many times. The chain uses TRBV20-1 and TRBJ2-3; the match to TRBD2 covers 10 bases. The ends lost 1 base at V and 6 bases at J; junction bases unmatched: 10. Germline assignment: CDR1 DFQATT and CDR2 SNEGSKA (reference sequence). CDR3 length: 16 amino acids. The CDR3 region has the DNA TGCAGTGCTAGAGCCCCGGGGAGCGGGAGGGCTGATACGCAGTATTTT. This gives the protein CSARAPGSGRADTQYF.

This clonotype was observed many times. The chain has TRBV3-1 and TRBJ2-1; weak D call: TRBD2 (5 bases). Germline V gene lookup returns CDR1 LGHDT and CDR2 YNNKEL (reference sequence). The V and J ends lost 0 bases and 8 bases respectively, with 11 bases between them. The CDR3 runs to 14 residues. CDR3 in amino acids: CASSQDQLEDEQFF. The CDR3 bases are TGTGCCAGCAGCCAAGACCAACTAGAGGATGAGCAGTTCTTC.

The chain recombines TRBV9 with TRBJ2-7, with 8 bases that match TRBD2. V lost 4 bases and J lost 2; bases outside the gene matches: 14. The CDR3 runs to 17 residues. Germline values: CDR1 SGDLS, CDR2 YYNGEE. The CDR3 nucleotides read TGTGCCAGCAGCCACAGGCTAGCGGGTGGGAATCCCTACGAGCAGTACTTC. It specifies CASSHRLAGGNPYEQYF.

This clonotype occurred a few times. V is TRBV5-6 and J is TRBJ2-1; 13 bases align to TRBD2. The CDR3 extends over 14 amino acids. Trimming at V came to 5 bases and at J to 15 bases, leaving 11 bases not matched to a gene. Germline assignment: CDR1 SGHDT and CDR2 YYEEEE. The CDR3 reads CASSRTSGSGGGFF. CDR3 DNA sequence: TGTGCCAGCAGTCGGACTAGCGGGAGTGGGGGGGGGTTCTTC.

This clonotype has ten or more counts. The rearrangement links TRBV3-1 to TRBJ1-1; D not certain. In germline, CDR1 is LGHDT, CDR2 YNNKEL (reference sequence). Trimming took off 3 bases at V and 4 bases at J, with 9 bases between the two ends. The CDR3 covers 13 residues. CDR3 in DNA: TGTGCCAGCAGCCATGGGCGGGGCACTGAAGCTTTCTTT. It yields the protein CASSHGRGTEAFF.

The gene calls are TRBV20-1 and TRBJ2-7, with a weak D call TRBD2 (6 bases). The CDR3 loop spans 12 amino acids. Germline loops: CDR1 DFQATT, CDR2 SNEGSKA (reference sequence). Trimming took 6 bases from V and 2 from J, leaving 11 bases between them. CDR3 sequence: CSAGTLPYEQYF. CDR3 DNA sequence: TGCAGTGCCGGGACTCTCCCCTACGAGCAGTACTTC.

In its sample, this clonotype was seen many times. V is TRBV20-1 and J is TRBJ1-6; D is perhaps TRBD1 (5 bases). This CDR3 is 14 amino acids long. V was pared by 5 bases and J by 9 bases, with 17 bases between. CDR1 is DFQATT, CDR2 SNEGSKA, per germline (reference sequence). DNA of the CDR3: TGCAGTGCTTCGCAGGGTGCACCTAGTTCACCCCTCCACTTT. Protein: CSASQGAPSSPLHF.

The sample holds many counts of this clonotype. The chain combines TRBV29-1 with TRBJ1-1; the D gene is possibly TRBD1 (5 bases). The V end was cut by 4 bases, the J end by 0 bases, with 12 bases between. CDR1 and CDR2 from the germline V gene are SQVTM and ANQGSEA. This CDR3 region has 14 residues. The CDR3, as DNA: TGCAGCGTTGTATCTGCGGGGCTGAACACTGAAGCTTTCTTT. Translating gives CSVVSAGLNTEAFF.